This TCR beta chain was captured in a study of T cell clonotyping in hematopoietic cell transplantation. Looking at the study overall: Cytoreduction preceded collection of pretransplant recipient samples. General study points: Broader posttransplant TCR repertoire diversity was predicted by graft donor and pretransplant recipient Inverse Simpson Index values.

On this clone itself: What it binds is unknown.

The CDR3 runs 13 residues. The V end was cut by 9 bases, the J end by 6 bases, with 16 bases between. Germline assignment: CDR1 ENHRY and CDR2 SYGVKD. TCRdb keeps only in-frame clones here, not all; method: immunoSEQ multiplex PCR. Here the sample spans roughly 49,000 clones, 85% to 90% being singletons. Documented time point: recipient sample about 28 days before transplant, after cytoreduction. The clonotype originates from a man in his sixties with biphenotypic leukemia. Some clones in this sample may be carry-over from other donors' samples. The chain carries TRBV10-3 and TRBJ2-3, with D perhaps being TRBD1 or TRBD2 (5 bases each). The starting material was peripheral blood mononuclear cells, obtained before stem cell transplant. The CDR3 protein is CAIGEAWGDTQYF. For the CDR3, the DNA is TGTGCCATTGGAGAGGCGTGGGGGGATACGCAGTATTTT.